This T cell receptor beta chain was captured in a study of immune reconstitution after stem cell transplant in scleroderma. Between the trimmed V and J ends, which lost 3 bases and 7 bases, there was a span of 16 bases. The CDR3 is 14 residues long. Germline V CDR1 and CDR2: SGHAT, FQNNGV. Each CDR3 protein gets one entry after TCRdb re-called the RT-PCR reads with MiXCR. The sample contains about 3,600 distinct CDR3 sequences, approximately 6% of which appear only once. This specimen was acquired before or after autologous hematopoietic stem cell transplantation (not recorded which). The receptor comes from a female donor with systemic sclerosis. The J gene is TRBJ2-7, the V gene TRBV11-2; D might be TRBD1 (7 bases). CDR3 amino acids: CASSFSGGRWEQYF. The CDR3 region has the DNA TGTGCCAGCAGCTTCTCAGGGGGGCGGTGGGAGCAGTACTTC.